Here is one T cell receptor (beta chain) with its context. Its specificity is not known. Documented time point: week 35, safety follow-up. With topical imiquimod, each dose of the vaccine consisted of 300 ug of mutant IDH1 20-mer peptide. This specimen comes from a study of a mutant IDH1 vaccine in newly diagnosed glioma. Germline loops: CDR1 LNHDA, CDR2 SQIVND (reference sequence). The CDR3 runs to 19 residues. The junction had 19 bases not matched to a gene; V was cut back by 6 bases and J by 1 base. The method was immunoSEQ multiplex PCR; TCRdb's version includes in-frame clones alone and lacks a portion of them. The profile shows some 54,000 clones, 84% of them singletons. Notes on the study in general: Patients showed vaccine-induced immune responses at a rate of 93.3%.

The specimen comprised PBMCs, sampled from a glioma patient whose treatment included an IDH1 peptide vaccine. This receptor was taken from a woman aged 18-35 years with glioma. The J gene is TRBJ2-5, the V gene TRBV19, with 8 positions matching TRBD2. CDR3 region: CASSPPGGSGQAAQETQYF. The CDR3 DNA follows: TGTGCCAGTAGCCCGCCGGGAGGGAGCGGTCAGGCGGCCCAAGAGACCCAGTACTTC.